A single sample gave rise to the 13 T cell receptor beta chains below, sequenced in a study of T-cell memory formation after mild COVID-19. TCRdb re-analysed the 5' RACE reads in MiXCR, keeping a single row per CDR3 protein. The table lists a few hundred thousand distinct CDR3 sequences, 21% of them singletons. Sequencing input: PBMCs or a T cell subset sorted from them (not recorded which). These TCRs come from an adult woman who had mild COVID-19 (a few samples of this study predate the infection). Cell type and time point are not known.

In DNA, the CDR3 is TGTGCCAGCAGAGGTCAGGGAGTCTATGGCTACACCTTC. Translation: CASRGQGVYGYTF. J is TRBJ1-2 and V is TRBV6-5; maybe TRBD1 (5 bases). The CDR3 covers 13 residues. The germline CDR1 and CDR2 sequences are MNHEY and SVGAGI. V was shortened by 6 bases and J by 4 bases, with 12 bases between the two germline ends.

This clonotype was seen only a few times. The V gene is TRBV5-5, the J gene TRBJ2-1; 9 bases are a match to TRBD1. This CDR3 is built from 14 residues. Trimming took 0 bases from V and 7 from J; bases not matched to a gene: 2. Germline CDR1 and CDR2: SGHKS and YYEKEE (reference sequence). The chain's CDR3 is CASSLDRGLNEQFF. CDR3 nucleotide sequence: TGTGCCAGCAGCTTGGACAGGGGGCTGAATGAGCAGTTCTTC.

This clonotype was detected a few times. The V and J genes are TRBV7-6 and TRBJ2-3; TRBD1 agrees at 9 bases. The CDR3 runs to 14 residues. Germline assignment: CDR1 SGHVS and CDR2 FNYEAQ. The trim removed 8 bases at V and 6 bases at J, leaving 9 bases unmatched. The CDR3 bases are TGTGCCAGCGGTAGGACAGGGGCGGTGGATACGCAGTATTTT. Amino acids: CASGRTGAVDTQYF.

This clonotype was seen many times. J is TRBJ2-7 and V is TRBV5-1; 7 nucleotides match TRBD2. The CDR3 extends over 14 amino acids. Germline V gene sequence: CDR1 SGHRS, CDR2 YFSETQ. Trimming cost V 0 bases and J 4 bases; bases outside gene matches: 4. Here the CDR3 DNA reads TGCGCCAGCAGCTTGGCGGGGGGAAGATACGAGCAGTACTTC. Its translation: CASSLAGGRYEQYF.

This chain uses TRBV6-2 or TRBV6-3 with TRBJ2-5, with 7 bases identical to TRBD1. V was pared by 8 bases and J by 4 bases, with 13 bases of the junction left unmatched. CDR1 MNHEY and CDR2 SVGEGT come from the germline V gene. The CDR3 extends over 15 amino acids. The CDR3 loop is CASRTPTGTSETQYF. The CDR3 DNA follows: TGTGCCAGCCGCACTCCGACAGGGACGTCAGAGACCCAGTACTTC.

This rearrangement joins TRBV5-5 to TRBJ1-1, with D uncertain. Trimming removed 0 bases from V and 4 bases from J, with 16 bases in between. CDR1 SGHKS and CDR2 YYEKEE come from the germline V gene (reference sequence). The CDR3 sequence is 16 residues long. This CDR3 is CASSLVITVAVTEAFF. In DNA form, the CDR3 reads TGTGCCAGCAGCTTGGTAATTACGGTGGCGGTCACTGAAGCTTTCTTT.

The genes are TRBV7-2 and TRBJ1-4, with no clear D. The CDR3 is 14 residues long. V dropped 5 bases and J dropped 4 bases, with 11 bases sitting between them. Germline V CDR1 and CDR2: SGHTA, FQGNSA. The CDR3 here is CASSHYRNNEKLFF. CDR3 nucleotide sequence: TGTGCCAGCAGCCACTACCGGAATAATGAAAAACTGTTTTTT.

This clonotype was observed a few times. The chain has TRBV29-1 and TRBJ1-1; TRBD1 matches at 8 bases. This CDR3 has 14 residues. V trimming: 3 bases; J trimming: 0 bases; junction bases outside the gene matches: 3. Germline CDR1 reads SQVTM; CDR2 reads ANQGSEA. CDR3 nucleotides: TGCAGCGTTGACCCGACAGGGGTGAACACTGAAGCTTTCTTT. Protein: CSVDPTGVNTEAFF.

V gene TRBV6-5 combines with J gene TRBJ2-4; tentative D call: TRBD2 (7 bases). V was clipped by 5 bases and J by 0 bases, with 11 bases between them. This CDR3 region has 15 residues. CDR1 and CDR2 from the germline V gene are MNHEY and SVGAGI. The CDR3 sequence is CASSRGGLAKNIQYF. The CDR3 DNA sequence: TGTGCCAGCAGTAGGGGGGGACTAGCCAAAAACATTCAGTACTTC.

The chain's CDR3 is CASSLLAGDPETQYF. The DNA of the CDR3 is TGCGCCAGCAGCTTGCTAGCGGGAGACCCGGAGACCCAGTACTTC. The chain employs TRBV5-1 and TRBJ2-5, with 10 positions matching TRBD2. The CDR3 has 15 amino acids. CDR1 is SGHRS, CDR2 YFSETQ, per germline. V lost 1 base, J lost 5 bases, and 5 bases stayed unmatched. The full variable domain, with the rest looked up from reference TRBV5-1 and TRBJ2-5, is KAGVTQTPRYLIKTRGQQVTLSCSPISGHRSVSWYQQTPGQGLQFLFEYFSETQRNKGNFPGRFSGRQFSNSRSEMNVSTLELGDSALYLCASSLLAGDPETQYFGPGTRLLVL.

V usage is TRBV2 and J usage is TRBJ2-1; 8 bases map to TRBD2. The CDR3 loop spans 17 amino acids. V gave up 1 base and J gave up 1 base; unmatched junction bases: 6. Germline assignment: CDR1 SNHLY and CDR2 FYNNEI. The CDR3 region has the DNA TGTGCCAGCAGTGAAGGGCTTAGCGGGAAATCCTACAATGAGCAGTTCTTC. Residues: CASSEGLSGKSYNEQFF.

This clonotype has only a few counts. The chain has TRBV14 and TRBJ2-7, with TRBD1 identical over 7 bases. J gave up 5 bases and V 0 bases, and 7 bases lay outside the gene matches. Per germline, CDR1 SGHDN and CDR2 FVKESK. The length of the CDR3 is 15 residues. CDR3 in amino acids: CASSQDPQGVHEQYF. The CDR3 nucleotides read TGTGCCAGCAGCCAAGACCCTCAGGGGGTCCACGAGCAGTACTTC.

The chain employs TRBV27 and TRBJ2-5; 12 positions agree with TRBD2. Germline V gives CDR1 MNHEY, CDR2 SMNVEV (reference sequence). V was clipped by 5 bases and J by 5 bases; unmatched bases: 6. The CDR3 has 15 amino acids. The DNA for the CDR3 is TGTGCCAGCAGTCCGCGACTAGCGGGAGTGGAGACCCAGTACTTC. Translating gives CASSPRLAGVETQYF.